The 20 T cell receptor beta chains in this list originate from one sample, sequenced in a study of monozygotic twins with inflammatory bowel disease. TCRdb re-called the 5' RACE reads and catalogs CDR3 proteins one per entry, DNA excluded. Its listing shows approximately 140,000 distinct CDR3 sequences. Material for sequencing was blood. All receptors come from a human donor with ulcerative colitis or Crohn's disease, or a healthy co-twin of an affected twin (not recorded which).

The chain employs TRBV5-1 and TRBJ2-2; with no DNA, the TCRdb D assignment of TRBD1 cannot be verified. The CDR3 runs 16 residues. Germline CDR1 reads SGHRS; CDR2 reads YFSETQ. CDR3 region: CASSLAQGLRTGELFF.

V gene TRBV5-1 combines with J gene TRBJ2-6. The CDR3 contains 14 residues. Germline assignment: CDR1 SGHRS and CDR2 YFSETQ. The CDR3 loop reads CASEEVSGANVLTF. Combining the CDR3 with reference TRBV5-1 and TRBJ2-6 gives the whole variable domain KAGVTQTPRYLIKTRGQQVTLSCSPISGHRSVSWYQQTPGQGLQFLFEYFSETQRNKGNFPGRFSGRQFSNSRSEMNVSTLELGDSALYLCASEEVSGANVLTFGAGSRLTVL.

V is TRBV7-2 and J is TRBJ1-1; there is no DNA to check the TCRdb D call of TRBD1. Germline V gene lookup returns CDR1 SGHTA and CDR2 FQGNSA. The CDR3 loop spans 17 amino acids. CDR3 sequence reads: CASSSSGGAGVKAEAFF.

J is TRBJ1-5 and V is TRBV2. Germline-derived CDR1 and CDR2 are SNHLY and FYNNEI. The CDR3 covers 15 residues. The CDR3 protein is CASSEARQNNQPQHF.

The chain combines TRBV11-2 with TRBJ2-3. Germline V lookup: CDR1 SGHAT, CDR2 FQNNGV. The CDR3 totals 14 residues. The CDR3 is CASSLGTQTDTQYF.

The rearrangement joins TRBV20-1 to TRBJ1-1; TCRdb gives TRBD1 as the D gene, but with no DNA this cannot be confirmed. Germline V gene sequence: CDR1 DFQATT, CDR2 SNEGSKA (reference sequence). The CDR3 contains 12 residues. The CDR3 sequence is CSARGGQLEAFF.

This chain uses TRBV13 with TRBJ2-5; TCRdb's D call, TRBD1, is unchecked because there is no DNA. Germline V CDR1 and CDR2: PRHDT, FYEKMQ (reference sequence). The CDR3 is made up of 15 amino acids. The CDR3: CASSARKGDEETQYF.

This chain joins TRBV20-1 and TRBJ2-7; TCRdb reports TRBD2, a call that lacks DNA to check it against. The CDR3 contains 15 residues. Germline lookup yields CDR1 DFQATT and CDR2 SNEGSKA (reference sequence). CDR3 protein: CSAKGREGRAYEQYF.

The rearrangement uses TRBV20-1 and TRBJ1-4. Germline V CDR1 and CDR2: DFQATT, SNEGSKA (reference sequence). The CDR3 is 15 amino acids. CDR3 residues: CSAREVGDNREKLFF.

The V call is TRBV29-1, the J call TRBJ2-1. The CDR3 loop spans 14 amino acids. Germline-derived CDR1 and CDR2 are SQVTM and ANQGSEA. The CDR3 protein is CSVGFMSSYNEQFF.

The genes are TRBV20-1 and TRBJ2-5; the D call from TCRdb, TRBD1, cannot be confirmed without DNA. The CDR3 runs 16 residues. The germline V gene encodes CDR1 DFQATT and CDR2 SNEGSKA (reference sequence). CDR3 in amino acids: CSARDPNRVGPETQYF.

The genes are TRBV2 and TRBJ2-1; TCRdb proposes TRBD2, but this gene call is untestable without DNA. The CDR3 totals 18 residues. Germline-derived CDR1 and CDR2 are SNHLY and FYNNEI. The CDR3: CASSEALGTSGGYNEQFF.

The chain has TRBV20-1 and TRBJ1-6; TCRdb reports TRBD1, a call that lacks DNA to check it against. Germline CDR1 reads DFQATT; CDR2 reads SNEGSKA (reference sequence). The CDR3 has 15 residues. The CDR3 sequence is CSAIQIQGVNSPLHF.

The V and J genes are TRBV7-6 and TRBJ2-2; TCRdb selects TRBD1, and the lack of DNA leaves this call unchecked. Per the germline V gene, CDR1 is SGHVS and CDR2 is FNYEAQ. The CDR3 spans 15 residues. CDR3: CASSATGLNTGELFF. Full variable domain (remainder filled in from reference TRBV7-6 and TRBJ2-2): GAGVSQSPRYKVTKRGQDVALRCDPISGHVSLYWYRQALGQGPEFLTYFNYEAQQDKSGLPNDRFSAERPEGSISTLTIQRTEQRDSAMYRCASSATGLNTGELFFGEGSRLTVL.

The genes are TRBV5-4 and TRBJ2-2. The CDR3 runs 12 residues. Per germline, CDR1 SGHNT and CDR2 YYREEE (reference sequence). This chain's CDR3 is CASQTNTGELFF.

The rearrangement links TRBV20-1 to TRBJ2-5; TCRdb proposes TRBD2, but this gene call is untestable without DNA. CDR1 and CDR2 from the germline V gene are DFQATT and SNEGSKA (reference sequence). This CDR3 has 15 amino acids. CDR3 region: CSADSLTSRQETQYF.

This chain connects TRBV29-1 to TRBJ1-4. CDR1 is SQVTM, CDR2 ANQGSEA, per germline. The CDR3 sequence is 14 residues long. Here the CDR3 reads CSVGDWPTNEKLFF.

The chain employs TRBV7-2 and TRBJ1-2; the TCRdb call, TRBD1, lacks DNA for checking. Germline values: CDR1 SGHTA, CDR2 FQGNSA. The CDR3 loop spans 16 amino acids. CDR3 residues: CASSSSRQAARYGYTF. Using reference TRBV7-2 and TRBJ1-2 for the parts outside the CDR3, the full variable domain is GAGVSQSPSNKVTEKGKDVELRCDPISGHTALYWYRQSLGQGLEFLIYFQGNSAPDKSGLPSDRFSAERTGGSVSTLTIQRTQQEDSAVYLCASSSSRQAARYGYTFGSGTRLTVV.

The CDR3 loop reads CASSLWGGGNKNIQYF. The chain combines TRBV7-3 with TRBJ2-4; checking the TCRdb D call of TRBD1 is not possible without DNA. CDR1 and CDR2 from the germline V gene are SGHTA and FQGTGA. This CDR3 comprises 16 residues.

The rearrangement joins TRBV11-3 to TRBJ1-1; no DNA is available, so the TRBD1 call from TCRdb remains unchecked. CDR1 is SGHNT and CDR2 is YENEEA in the germline V gene. The CDR3 runs to 15 residues. The CDR3 sequence: CTTRTGGIFGGEAFF.